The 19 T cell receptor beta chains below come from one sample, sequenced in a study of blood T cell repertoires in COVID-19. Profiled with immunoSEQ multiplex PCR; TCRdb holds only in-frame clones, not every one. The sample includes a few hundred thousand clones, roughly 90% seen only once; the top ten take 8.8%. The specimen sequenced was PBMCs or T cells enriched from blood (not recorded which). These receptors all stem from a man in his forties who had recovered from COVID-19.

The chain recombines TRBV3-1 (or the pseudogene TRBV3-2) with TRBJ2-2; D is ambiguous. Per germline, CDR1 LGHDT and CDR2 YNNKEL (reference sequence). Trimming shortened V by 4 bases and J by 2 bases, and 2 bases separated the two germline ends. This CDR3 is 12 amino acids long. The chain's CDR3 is CASSPNTGELFF. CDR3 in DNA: TGTGCCAGCAGCCCTAACACCGGGGAGCTGTTTTTT.

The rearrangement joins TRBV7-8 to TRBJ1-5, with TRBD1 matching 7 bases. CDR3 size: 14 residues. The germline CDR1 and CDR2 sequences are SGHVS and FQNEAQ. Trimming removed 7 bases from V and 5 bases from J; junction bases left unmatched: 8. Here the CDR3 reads CASNTDRVHQPQHF. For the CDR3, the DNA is TGTGCCAGCAACACTGACAGGGTCCATCAGCCCCAGCATTTT.

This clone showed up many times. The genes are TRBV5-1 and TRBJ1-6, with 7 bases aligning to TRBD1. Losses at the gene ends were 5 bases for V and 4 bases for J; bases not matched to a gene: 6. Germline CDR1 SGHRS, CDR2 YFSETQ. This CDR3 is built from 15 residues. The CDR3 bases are TGCGCCAGCAGGGGGGAGGACAGGTATAATTCACCCCTCCACTTT. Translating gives CASRGEDRYNSPLHF.

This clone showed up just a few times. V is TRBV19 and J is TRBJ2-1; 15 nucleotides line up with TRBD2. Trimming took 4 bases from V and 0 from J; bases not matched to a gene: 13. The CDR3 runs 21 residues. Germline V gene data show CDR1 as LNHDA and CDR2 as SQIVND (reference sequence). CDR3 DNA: TGTGCCAGTAGTAACAAAGGGACTAGCGGGAGGCCTTTACCCTCCTACAATGAGCAGTTCTTC. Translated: CASSNKGTSGRPLPSYNEQFF.

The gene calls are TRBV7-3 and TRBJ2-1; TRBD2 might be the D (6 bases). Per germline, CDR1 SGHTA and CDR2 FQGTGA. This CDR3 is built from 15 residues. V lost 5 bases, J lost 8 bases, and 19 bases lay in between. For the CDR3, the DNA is TGTGCCAGCAGCCCCCACCAGGGCGGGGAGGATGAGCAGTTCTTC. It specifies CASSPHQGGEDEQFF.

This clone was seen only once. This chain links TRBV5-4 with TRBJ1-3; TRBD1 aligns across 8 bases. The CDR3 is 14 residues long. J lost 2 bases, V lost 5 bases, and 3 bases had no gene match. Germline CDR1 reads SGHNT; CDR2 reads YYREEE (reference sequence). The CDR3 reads CASSRQGTGNTIYF. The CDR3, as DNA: TGTGCCAGCAGTCGACAGGGGACTGGAAACACCATATATTTT. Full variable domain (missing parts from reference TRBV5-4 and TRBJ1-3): ETGVTQSPTHLIKTRGQQVTLRCSSQSGHNTVSWYQQALGQGPQFIFQYYREEENGRGNFPPRFSGLQFPNYSSELNVNALELDDSALYLCASSRQGTGNTIYFGEGSWLTVV.

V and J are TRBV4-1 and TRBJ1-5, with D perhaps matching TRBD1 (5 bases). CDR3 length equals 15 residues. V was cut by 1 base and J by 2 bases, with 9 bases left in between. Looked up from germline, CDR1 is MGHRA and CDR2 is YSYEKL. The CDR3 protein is CASSQGGLGNQPQHF. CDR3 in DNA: TGCGCCAGCAGCCAAGGGGGACTTGGCAATCAGCCCCAGCATTTT.

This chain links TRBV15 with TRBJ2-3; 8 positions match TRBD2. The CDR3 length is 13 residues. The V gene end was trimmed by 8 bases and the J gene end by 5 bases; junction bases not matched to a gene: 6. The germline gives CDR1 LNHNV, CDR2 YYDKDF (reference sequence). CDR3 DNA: TGTGCCACCTCAAGCGGGGGAGTAGATACGCAGTATTTT. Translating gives CATSSGGVDTQYF.

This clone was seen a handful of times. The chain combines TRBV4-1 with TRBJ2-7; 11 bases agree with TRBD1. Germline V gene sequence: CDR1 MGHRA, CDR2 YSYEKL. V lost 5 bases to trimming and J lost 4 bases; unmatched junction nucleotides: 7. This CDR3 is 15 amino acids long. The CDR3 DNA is TGCGCCAGCAGCGCAGGGACAGGGGGGGGATACGAGCAGTACTTC. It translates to CASSAGTGGGYEQYF.

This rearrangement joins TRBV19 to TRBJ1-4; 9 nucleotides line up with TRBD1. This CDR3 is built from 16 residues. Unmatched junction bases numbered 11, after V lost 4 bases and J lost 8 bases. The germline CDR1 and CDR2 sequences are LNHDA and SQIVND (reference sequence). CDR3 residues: CASSTIRQGGGEKLFF. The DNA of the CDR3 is TGTGCCAGTAGTACCATACGACAGGGGGGCGGCGAAAAACTGTTTTTT.

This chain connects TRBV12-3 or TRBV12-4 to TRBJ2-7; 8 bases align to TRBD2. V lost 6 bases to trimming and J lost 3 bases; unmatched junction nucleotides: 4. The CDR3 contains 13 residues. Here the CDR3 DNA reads TGTGCCAGCAGCGTACTAGCGGACTACGAGCAGTACTTC. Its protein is CASSVLADYEQYF.

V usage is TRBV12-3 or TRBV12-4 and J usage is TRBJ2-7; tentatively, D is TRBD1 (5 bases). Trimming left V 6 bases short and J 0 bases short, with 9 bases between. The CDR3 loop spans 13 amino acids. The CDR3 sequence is CASRPTASYEQYF. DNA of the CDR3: TGTGCCAGCAGGCCGACAGCCTCCTACGAGCAGTACTTC.

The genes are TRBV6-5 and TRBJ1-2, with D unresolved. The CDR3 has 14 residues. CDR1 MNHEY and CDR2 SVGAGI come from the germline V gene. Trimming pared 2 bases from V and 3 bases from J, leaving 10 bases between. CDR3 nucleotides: TGTGCCAGCAGTTACGGCGGAGGATACTATGGCTACACCTTC. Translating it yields CASSYGGGYYGYTF.

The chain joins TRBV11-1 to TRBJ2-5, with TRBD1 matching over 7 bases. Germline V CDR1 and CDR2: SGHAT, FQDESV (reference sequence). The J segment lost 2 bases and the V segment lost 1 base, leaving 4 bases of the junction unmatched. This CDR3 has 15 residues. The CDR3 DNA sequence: TGTGCCAGCAGCTTAGGGGGACAGCATCAAGAGACCCAGTACTTC. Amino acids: CASSLGGQHQETQYF.

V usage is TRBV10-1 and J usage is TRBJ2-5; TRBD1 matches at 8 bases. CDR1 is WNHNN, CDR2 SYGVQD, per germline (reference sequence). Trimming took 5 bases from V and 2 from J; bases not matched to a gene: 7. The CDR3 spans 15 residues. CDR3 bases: TGCGCCAGCAGTTCCATCCGACAGGGGCAAGAGACCCAGTACTTC. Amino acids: CASSSIRQGQETQYF.

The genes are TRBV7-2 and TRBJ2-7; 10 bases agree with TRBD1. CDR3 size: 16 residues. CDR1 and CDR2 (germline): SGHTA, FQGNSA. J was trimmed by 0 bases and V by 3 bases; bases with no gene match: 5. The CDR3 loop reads CASSFPGTGASYEQYF. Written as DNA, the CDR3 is TGTGCCAGCAGCTTTCCGGGGACAGGGGCCTCCTACGAGCAGTACTTC.

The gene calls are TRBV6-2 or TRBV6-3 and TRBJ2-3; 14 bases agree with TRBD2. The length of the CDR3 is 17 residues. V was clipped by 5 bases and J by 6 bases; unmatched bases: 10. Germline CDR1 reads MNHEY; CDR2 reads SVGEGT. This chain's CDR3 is CASSDRTSGRIRDTQYF. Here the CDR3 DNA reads TGTGCCAGCAGTGACCGGACTAGCGGGAGGATCAGGGATACGCAGTATTTT.

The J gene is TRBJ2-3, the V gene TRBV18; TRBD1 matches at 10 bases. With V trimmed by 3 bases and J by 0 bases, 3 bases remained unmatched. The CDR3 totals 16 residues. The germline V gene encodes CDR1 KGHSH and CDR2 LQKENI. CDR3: CASSPQDRGSTDTQYF. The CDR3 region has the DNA TGTGCCAGCTCACCCCAGGACAGGGGGAGCACAGATACGCAGTATTTT. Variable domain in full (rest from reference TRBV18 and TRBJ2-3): NAGVMQNPRHLVRRRGQEARLRCSPMKGHSHVYWYRQLPEEGLKFMVYLQKENIIDESGMPKERFSAEFPKEGPSILRIQQVVRGDSAAYFCASSPQDRGSTDTQYFGPGTRLTVL.

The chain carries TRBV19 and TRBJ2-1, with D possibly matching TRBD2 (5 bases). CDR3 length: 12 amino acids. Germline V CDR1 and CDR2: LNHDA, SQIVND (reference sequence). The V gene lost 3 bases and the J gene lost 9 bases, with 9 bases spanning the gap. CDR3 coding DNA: TGTGCCAGTAGTATCGGTGGGAGTGAGCAGTTCTTC. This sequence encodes CASSIGGSEQFF.